The clone carrying this T cell receptor (beta chain) was observed a few times. Its antigen is unidentified. The sample originates from a study of T-cell memory formation after mild COVID-19. TCRdb re-derived calls from the 5' RACE reads in MiXCR, one entry per CDR3 protein. The sample shows hundreds of thousands of distinct CDR3 sequences, about a fifth of them seen only once. CDR1 and CDR2 (germline): LNHNV, YYDKDF (reference sequence). V lost 11 bases and J lost 2; bases outside the gene matches: 11. This CDR3 is built from 15 residues. Study-level findings and limits: The SARS-CoV-2 specificity of second-wave clones reaching peak at day 37 remained unverified. Clones that contracted from day 15 to 85 were balanced CD4/CD8, while later expanders leaned CD4+. Among contracting clones, CD4+ were mainly CM/EM and CD8+ enriched in EMRA. That cross-reactive memory joined was suggested by some responding clones appearing in pre-infection memory.

This chain joins TRBV15 and TRBJ2-1, with 8 bases that match TRBD2. Input material: PBMCs or a T cell subset sorted from them (not recorded which). This clonotype originated in an adult woman who had mild COVID-19 (a few samples of this study predate the infection). Cell type and time point are not known. CDR3: CALGRGASTYNEQFF. Here the CDR3 DNA reads TGTGCCCTGGGGCGGGGGGCGAGTACCTACAATGAGCAGTTCTTC.